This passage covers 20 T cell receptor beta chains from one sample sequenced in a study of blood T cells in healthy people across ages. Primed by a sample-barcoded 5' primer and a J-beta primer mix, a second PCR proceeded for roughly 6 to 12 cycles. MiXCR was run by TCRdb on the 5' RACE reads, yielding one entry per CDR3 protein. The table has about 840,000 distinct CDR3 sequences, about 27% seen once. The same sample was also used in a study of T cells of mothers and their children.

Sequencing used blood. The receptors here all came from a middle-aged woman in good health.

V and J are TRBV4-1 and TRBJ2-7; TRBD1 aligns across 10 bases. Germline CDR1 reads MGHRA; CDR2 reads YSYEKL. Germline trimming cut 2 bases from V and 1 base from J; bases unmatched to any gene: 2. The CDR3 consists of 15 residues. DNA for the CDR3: TGCGCCAGCAGCCAACGGGACAGGGGATCCTACGAGCAGTACTTC. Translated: CASSQRDRGSYEQYF.

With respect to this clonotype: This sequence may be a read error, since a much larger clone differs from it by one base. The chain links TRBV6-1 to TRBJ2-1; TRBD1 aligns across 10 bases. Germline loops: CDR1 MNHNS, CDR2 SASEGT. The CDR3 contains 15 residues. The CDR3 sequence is CTSSVGTGDYDEQFF. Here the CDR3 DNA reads TGTACCAGCAGTGTAGGGACAGGGGATTACGATGAGCAGTTCTTC.

The CDR3 DNA is TGTGCCAGCGGATGGGGGGGGACTGAAGCTTTCTTT. It specifies CASGWGGTEAFF. The chain links TRBV12-3 or TRBV12-4 to TRBJ1-1, with D possibly matching TRBD1 (5 bases). V was clipped by 8 bases and J by 5 bases, with 12 bases between them. The CDR3 is 12 residues long.

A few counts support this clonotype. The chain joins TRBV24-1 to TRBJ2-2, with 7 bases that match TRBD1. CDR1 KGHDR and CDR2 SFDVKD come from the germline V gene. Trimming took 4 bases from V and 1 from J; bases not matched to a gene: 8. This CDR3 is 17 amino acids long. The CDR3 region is CATSDWTGGRNTGELFF. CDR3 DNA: TGTGCCACCAGTGACTGGACAGGAGGACGGAACACCGGGGAGCTGTTTTTT.

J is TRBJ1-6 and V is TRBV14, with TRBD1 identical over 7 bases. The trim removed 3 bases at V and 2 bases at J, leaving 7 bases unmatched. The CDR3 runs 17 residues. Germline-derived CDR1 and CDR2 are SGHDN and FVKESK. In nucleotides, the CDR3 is TGTGCCAGCAGCCAGTCCTATGACAGGGCCTATAATTCACCCCTCCACTTT. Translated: CASSQSYDRAYNSPLHF.

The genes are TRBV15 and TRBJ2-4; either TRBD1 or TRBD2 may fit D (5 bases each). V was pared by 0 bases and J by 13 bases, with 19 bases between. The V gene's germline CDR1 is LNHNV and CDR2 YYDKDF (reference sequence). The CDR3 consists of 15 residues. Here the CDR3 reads CATSRDLMGKWGQYF. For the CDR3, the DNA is TGTGCCACCAGCAGAGATCTGATGGGGAAGTGGGGGCAGTACTTC.

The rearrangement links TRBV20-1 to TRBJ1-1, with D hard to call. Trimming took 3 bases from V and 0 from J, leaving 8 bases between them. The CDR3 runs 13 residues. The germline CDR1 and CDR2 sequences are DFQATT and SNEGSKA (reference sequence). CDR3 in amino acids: CSASPQLNTEAFF. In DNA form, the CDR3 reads TGCAGTGCTAGTCCACAACTGAACACTGAAGCTTTCTTT.

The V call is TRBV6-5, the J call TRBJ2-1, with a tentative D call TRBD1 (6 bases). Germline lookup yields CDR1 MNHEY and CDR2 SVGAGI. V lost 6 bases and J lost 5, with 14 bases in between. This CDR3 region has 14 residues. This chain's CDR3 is CASSPPGAHNEQFF. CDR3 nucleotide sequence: TGTGCCAGCAGCCCCCCAGGGGCACACAATGAGCAGTTCTTC.

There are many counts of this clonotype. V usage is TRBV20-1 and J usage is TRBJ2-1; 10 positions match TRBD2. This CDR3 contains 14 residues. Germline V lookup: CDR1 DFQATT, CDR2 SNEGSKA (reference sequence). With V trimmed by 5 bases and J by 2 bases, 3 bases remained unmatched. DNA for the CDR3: TGCAGTGCTCGAGGACTAGCGGCCTACAATGAGCAGTTCTTC. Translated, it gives CSARGLAAYNEQFF.

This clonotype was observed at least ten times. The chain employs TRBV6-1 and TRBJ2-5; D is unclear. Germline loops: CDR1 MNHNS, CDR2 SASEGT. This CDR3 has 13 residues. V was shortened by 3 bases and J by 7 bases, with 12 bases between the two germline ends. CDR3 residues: CASSDAGWGTQYF. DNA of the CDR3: TGTGCCAGCAGTGACGCCGGGTGGGGGACCCAGTACTTC.

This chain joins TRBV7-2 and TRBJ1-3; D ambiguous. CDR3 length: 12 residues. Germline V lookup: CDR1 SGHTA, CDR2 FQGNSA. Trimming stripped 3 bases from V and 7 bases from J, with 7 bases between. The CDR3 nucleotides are TGTACCAGCAGCTTCCGAGGGAACACCATATATTTT. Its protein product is CTSSFRGNTIYF.

For the CDR3, the DNA is TGCGCCAGCAGCCCGGGTACGGTAGCGGCTTTAAATGAGCAGTTCTTC. Amino acid sequence: CASSPGTVAALNEQFF. The rearrangement joins TRBV5-1 to TRBJ2-1; a possible D gene is TRBD2 (6 bases). Germline assignment: CDR1 SGHRS and CDR2 YFSETQ. The CDR3 loop spans 16 amino acids. V dropped 4 bases and J dropped 7 bases, with 21 bases sitting between them.

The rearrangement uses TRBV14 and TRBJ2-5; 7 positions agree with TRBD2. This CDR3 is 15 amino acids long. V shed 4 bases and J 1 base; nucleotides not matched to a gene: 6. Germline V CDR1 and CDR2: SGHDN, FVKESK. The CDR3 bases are TGTGCCAGCAGCCCGGGGGGAACCATCCAAGAGACCCAGTACTTC. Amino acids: CASSPGGTIQETQYF.

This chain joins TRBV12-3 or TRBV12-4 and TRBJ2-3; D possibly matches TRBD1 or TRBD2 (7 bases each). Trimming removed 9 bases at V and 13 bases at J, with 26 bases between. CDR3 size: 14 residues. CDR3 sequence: CASSGLGGTDMEYF. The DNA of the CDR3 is TGTGCCAGTAGCGGACTAGGAGGGACAGATATGGAGTATTTT.

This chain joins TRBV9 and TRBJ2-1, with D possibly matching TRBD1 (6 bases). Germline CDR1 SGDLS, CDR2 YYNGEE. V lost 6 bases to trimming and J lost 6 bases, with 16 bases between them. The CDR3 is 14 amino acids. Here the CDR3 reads CASTPNVGGNEQFF. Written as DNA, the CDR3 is TGTGCCAGCACCCCCAACGTAGGGGGCAATGAGCAGTTCTTC.

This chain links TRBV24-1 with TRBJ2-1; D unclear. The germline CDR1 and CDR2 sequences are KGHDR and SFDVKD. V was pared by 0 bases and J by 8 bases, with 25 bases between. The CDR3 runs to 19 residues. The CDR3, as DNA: TGTGCCACCAGTGATTTGTTGGTCCGCCGCCACTTGAGAGGCGATGAGCAGTTCTTC. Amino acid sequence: CATSDLLVRRHLRGDEQFF.

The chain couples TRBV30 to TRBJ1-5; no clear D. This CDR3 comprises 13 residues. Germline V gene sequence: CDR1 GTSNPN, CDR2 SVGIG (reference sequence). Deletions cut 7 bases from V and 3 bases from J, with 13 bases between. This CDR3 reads CAFNTGYNQPQHF. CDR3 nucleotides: TGTGCCTTCAACACGGGGTACAATCAGCCCCAGCATTTT.

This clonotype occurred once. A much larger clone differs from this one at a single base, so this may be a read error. In DNA form, the CDR3 reads TGCAGTGTTAGTTTAGCGGGGCACCAAGAGACCCAGTACTTC. The encoded protein is CSVSLAGHQETQYF. This chain uses TRBV20-1 with TRBJ2-5, with 8 bases aligning to TRBD2. With 7 bases clipped from V and 0 bases from J, the junction kept 7 bases outside the gene matches. The CDR3 is 14 amino acids. The germline CDR1 and CDR2 sequences are DFQATT and SNEGSKA (reference sequence).

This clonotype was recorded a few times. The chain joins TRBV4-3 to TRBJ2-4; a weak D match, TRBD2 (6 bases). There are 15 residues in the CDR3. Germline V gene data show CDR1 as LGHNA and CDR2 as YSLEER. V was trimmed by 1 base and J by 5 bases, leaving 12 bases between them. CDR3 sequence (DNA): TGCGCCAGCAGCCAAGTTGGTAGCGGCGAAAACATTCAGTACTTC. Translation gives CASSQVGSGENIQYF.

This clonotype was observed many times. In DNA, the CDR3 is TGCGCCAGCAGCTTGGGGCAGGGGGTTGAAGCTTTCTTT. Its translation: CASSLGQGVEAFF. This chain connects TRBV5-1 to TRBJ1-1; 7 bases fit TRBD1. The length of the CDR3 is 13 residues. Germline CDR1 SGHRS, CDR2 YFSETQ. V trimming: 0 bases; J trimming: 7 bases; junction bases outside the gene matches: 3. Based on the CDR3 plus reference TRBV5-1 and TRBJ1-1, the full variable domain is KAGVTQTPRYLIKTRGQQVTLSCSPISGHRSVSWYQQTPGQGLQFLFEYFSETQRNKGNFPGRFSGRQFSNSRSEMNVSTLELGDSALYLCASSLGQGVEAFFGQGTRLTVV.